These 15 T cell receptor beta chains were sequenced from one sample in a study of blood T cell repertoires in COVID-19. Produced via immunoSEQ multiplex PCR; TCRdb's table is partial and in-frame only. Counted here are under 250,000 clones, less than 85% occurring once; the ten biggest clones make up 7% to 8.5%. Sequencing used peripheral blood. The origin of the receptors is a woman between 65 and 79 years old with acute or convalescent COVID-19.

A remark on this clone: The same CDR3 arises from other DNA sequences in this sample as well. The chain employs TRBV6-5 and TRBJ1-6, with D possibly TRBD1 on 5 matching bases. CDR1 and CDR2 (germline): MNHEY, SVGAGI. The CDR3 contains 14 residues. The V and J ends lost 6 bases and 6 bases respectively, with 12 bases between them. CDR3 bases: TGTGCCAGCAGCCGAGACAGAGCTAATTCACCCCTCCACTTT. Protein product: CASSRDRANSPLHF.

The V call is TRBV7-9, the J call TRBJ1-1; D possibly corresponds to TRBD1 (6 bases). CDR3 length: 14 amino acids. With 1 base removed from V and 5 bases from J, the gap between germline ends came to 11 bases. CDR1 is SEHNR, CDR2 FQNEAQ, per germline (reference sequence). The CDR3 DNA reads as TGTGCCAGCAGCTTAGATCAGGGGCGGACTGAAGCTTTCTTT. Its protein product is CASSLDQGRTEAFF.

This clone was seen a few times. The chain has TRBV9 and TRBJ1-3, with 10 bases aligning to TRBD1. Per germline, CDR1 SGDLS and CDR2 YYNGEE. The CDR3 runs 15 residues. V gave up 4 bases and J gave up 3 bases; unmatched junction bases: 4. Here the CDR3 DNA reads TGTGCCAGCAGCCCCGACAGGGGGCTTGGAAACACCATATATTTT. It specifies CASSPDRGLGNTIYF.

The chain employs TRBV11-3 and TRBJ2-1; 10 bases map to TRBD1. The germline CDR1 and CDR2 sequences are SGHNT and YENEEA. The trim removed 5 bases at V and 5 bases at J, leaving 6 bases unmatched. The CDR3 contains 15 residues. The CDR3 DNA reads TGTGCCAGCAGCGTAGGGACAGGGGATGACAATGAGCAGTTCTTC. It is translated as CASSVGTGDDNEQFF.

V and J are TRBV29-1 and TRBJ2-3, with D tentatively TRBD1 (5 bases). V was pared by 1 base and J by 2 bases, with 7 bases between. Germline V gene lookup returns CDR1 SQVTM and CDR2 ANQGSEA. The CDR3 runs 13 residues. The CDR3 DNA reads TGCAGCGTTGAAGCAGGGTCCACAGATACGCAGTATTTT. Its translation is CSVEAGSTDTQYF.

This clone was seen only a few times. The rearrangement links TRBV4-1 to TRBJ2-5, with D tentatively TRBD1 (5 bases). V was shortened by 1 base and J by 5 bases, with 26 bases between the two germline ends. Germline values: CDR1 MGHRA, CDR2 YSYEKL. The CDR3 is 19 amino acids. The CDR3 bases are TGCGCCAGCAGCCAAGGGACACCATCTTTCAGGATTCCTAGGGAGACCCAGTACTTC. Translation gives CASSQGTPSFRIPRETQYF.

V usage is TRBV7-8 and J usage is TRBJ1-3, with D maybe TRBD1 (5 bases). Trimming cost V 5 bases and J 0 bases, with 8 bases left between them. This CDR3 spans 14 amino acids. Germline lookup yields CDR1 SGHVS and CDR2 FQNEAQ. CDR3 sequence reads: CASSPTDSGNTIYF. In DNA, the CDR3 is TGTGCCAGCAGCCCGACAGACTCTGGAAACACCATATATTTT.

This rearrangement joins TRBV5-1 to TRBJ2-1, with 10 nucleotides matching TRBD2. CDR3 length equals 15 residues. CDR1 is SGHRS, CDR2 YFSETQ, per germline. With V trimmed by 0 bases and J by 6 bases, 3 bases remained unmatched. DNA for the CDR3: TGCGCCAGCAGCTTGGGTAGCGGGGGGTTCAATGAGCAGTTCTTC. This codes for CASSLGSGGFNEQFF. The full variable domain, with the rest looked up from reference TRBV5-1 and TRBJ2-1, is KAGVTQTPRYLIKTRGQQVTLSCSPISGHRSVSWYQQTPGQGLQFLFEYFSETQRNKGNFPGRFSGRQFSNSRSEMNVSTLELGDSALYLCASSLGSGGFNEQFFGPGTRLTVL.

V gene TRBV5-4 combines with J gene TRBJ2-2; weak D call: TRBD2 (6 bases). V was shortened by 4 bases and J by 5 bases, with 9 bases between the two germline ends. CDR3 length: 13 residues. The germline gives CDR1 SGHNT, CDR2 YYREEE (reference sequence). The CDR3 DNA is TGTGCCAGCAGCCTTAGCGGTACCGGGGAGCTGTTTTTT. The encoded protein is CASSLSGTGELFF.

The chain recombines TRBV5-3 with TRBJ2-1; D possibly corresponds to TRBD2 (6 bases). TRBV5-3 is an ORF for which the function is uncertain. CDR3 length equals 15 residues. Trimming stripped 0 bases from V and 1 base from J, with 8 bases between. CDR3 in amino acids: CARSLVGGSYNEQFF. In DNA form, the CDR3 reads TGTGCCAGAAGCTTGGTGGGGGGATCCTACAATGAGCAGTTCTTC.

The chain joins TRBV15 to TRBJ2-3; 9 positions agree with TRBD1. The CDR3 spans 16 residues. CDR1 LNHNV and CDR2 YYDKDF come from the germline V gene (reference sequence). J lost 3 bases, V lost 2 bases, and 6 bases had no gene match. Here the CDR3 DNA reads TGTGCCACCAGCAGACCCACCGGGACAGGGACAGATACGCAGTATTTT. It codes for CATSRPTGTGTDTQYF.

V gene TRBV7-3 combines with J gene TRBJ2-2; the D gene is possibly TRBD1 (6 bases). CDR3 size: 14 residues. Germline V gene data show CDR1 as SGHTA and CDR2 as FQGTGA. Trimming cost V 5 bases and J 2 bases, with 9 bases left between them. DNA for the CDR3: TGTGCCAGCAGCGCACAGGGAAACACCGGGGAGCTGTTTTTT. Residues: CASSAQGNTGELFF.

V usage is TRBV7-2 and J usage is TRBJ1-6; tentative D call: TRBD1 (5 bases). The CDR3 length is 17 residues. Per the germline V gene, CDR1 is SGHTA and CDR2 is FQGNSA. The V end lost 5 bases, the J end lost 6 bases, and 20 bases lay between the germline ends. The CDR3 DNA follows: TGTGCCAGCAGCCTAACAATACTGACAGCAAGTAATTCACCCCTCCACTTT. The encoded protein is CASSLTILTASNSPLHF. The full variable domain, its missing parts supplied by reference TRBV7-2 and TRBJ1-6, is GAGVSQSPSNKVTEKGKDVELRCDPISGHTALYWYRQSLGQGLEFLIYFQGNSAPDKSGLPSDRFSAERTGGSVSTLTIQRTQQEDSAVYLCASSLTILTASNSPLHFGNGTRLTVT.

The V and J genes are TRBV2 and TRBJ2-5; D might be TRBD2 (6 bases). The CDR3 spans 13 residues. The V gene's germline CDR1 is SNHLY and CDR2 FYNNEI. Trimming took off 8 bases at V and 3 bases at J, with 13 bases between the two ends. CDR3 residues: CASGPSVEETQYF. The CDR3 DNA reads as TGTGCCAGCGGCCCTAGCGTTGAAGAGACCCAGTACTTC.

The chain is built from TRBV10-3 and TRBJ2-7, with D possibly being TRBD2 (5 bases). The ends were cut back, 10 bases at V and 3 bases at J, with 10 bases in the middle. This CDR3 region has 11 residues. Germline V CDR1 and CDR2: ENHRY, SYGVKD. The CDR3 loop reads CASTDYYEQYF. For the CDR3, the DNA is TGTGCCAGTACAGACTACTACGAGCAGTACTTC.